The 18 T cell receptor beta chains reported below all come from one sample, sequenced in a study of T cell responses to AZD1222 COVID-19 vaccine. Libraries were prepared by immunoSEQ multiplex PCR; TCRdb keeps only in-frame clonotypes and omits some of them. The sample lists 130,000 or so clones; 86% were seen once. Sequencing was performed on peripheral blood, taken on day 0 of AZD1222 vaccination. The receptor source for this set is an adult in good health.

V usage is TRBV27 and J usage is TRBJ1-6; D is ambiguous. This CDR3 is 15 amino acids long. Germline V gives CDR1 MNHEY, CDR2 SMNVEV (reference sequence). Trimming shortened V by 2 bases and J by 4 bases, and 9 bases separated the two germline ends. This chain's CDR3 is CASSLTHQYNSPLHF. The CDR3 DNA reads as TGTGCCAGCAGTTTAACACACCAATATAATTCACCCCTCCACTTT.

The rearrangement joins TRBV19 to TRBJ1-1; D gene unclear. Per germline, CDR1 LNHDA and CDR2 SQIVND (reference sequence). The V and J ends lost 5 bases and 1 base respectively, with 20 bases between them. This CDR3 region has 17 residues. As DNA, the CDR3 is TGTGCCAGTAGTGATACCGGGAAGCTGGGGTCGAACACTGAAGCTTTCTTT. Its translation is CASSDTGKLGSNTEAFF.

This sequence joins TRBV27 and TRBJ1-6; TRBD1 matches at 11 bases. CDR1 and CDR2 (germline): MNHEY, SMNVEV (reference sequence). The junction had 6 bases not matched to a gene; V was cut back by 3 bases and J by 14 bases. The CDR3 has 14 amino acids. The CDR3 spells CASSLDRGRRSLHF. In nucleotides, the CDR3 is TGTGCCAGCAGTTTGGACAGGGGGCGCAGATCCCTCCACTTT.

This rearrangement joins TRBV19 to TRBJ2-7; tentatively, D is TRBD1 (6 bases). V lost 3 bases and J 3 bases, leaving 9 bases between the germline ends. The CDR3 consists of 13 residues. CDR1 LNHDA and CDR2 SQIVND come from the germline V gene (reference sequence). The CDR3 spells CASSITQGYEQYF. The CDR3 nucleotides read TGTGCCAGTAGTATCACACAGGGCTACGAGCAGTACTTC.

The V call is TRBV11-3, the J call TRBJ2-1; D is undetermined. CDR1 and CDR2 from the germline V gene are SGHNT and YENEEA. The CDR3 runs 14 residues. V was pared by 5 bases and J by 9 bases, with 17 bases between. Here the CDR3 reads CASSPRFSGSEQFF. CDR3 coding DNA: TGTGCCAGCAGCCCACGCTTTTCCGGCTCTGAGCAGTTCTTC.

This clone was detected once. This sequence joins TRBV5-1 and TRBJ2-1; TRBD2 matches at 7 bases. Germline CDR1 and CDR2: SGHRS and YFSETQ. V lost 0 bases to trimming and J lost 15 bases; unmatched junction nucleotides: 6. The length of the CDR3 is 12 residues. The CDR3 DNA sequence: TGCGCCAGCAGCTTGGAGGCGGGAGTCCCGTTCTTC. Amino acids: CASSLEAGVPFF. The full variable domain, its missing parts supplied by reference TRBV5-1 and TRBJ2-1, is KAGVTQTPRYLIKTRGQQVTLSCSPISGHRSVSWYQQTPGQGLQFLFEYFSETQRNKGNFPGRFSGRQFSNSRSEMNVSTLELGDSALYLCASSLEAGVPFFGPGTRLTVL.

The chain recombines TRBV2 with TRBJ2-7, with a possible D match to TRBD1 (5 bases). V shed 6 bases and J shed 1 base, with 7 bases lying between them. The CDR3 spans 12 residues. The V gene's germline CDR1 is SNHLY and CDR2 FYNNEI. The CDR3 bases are TGTGCCAGCAGGACAGATTCCTACGAGCAGTACTTC. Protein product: CASRTDSYEQYF.

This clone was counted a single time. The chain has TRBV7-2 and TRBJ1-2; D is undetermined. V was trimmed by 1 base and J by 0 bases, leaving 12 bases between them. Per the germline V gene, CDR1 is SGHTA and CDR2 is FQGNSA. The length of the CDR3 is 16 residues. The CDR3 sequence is CASSLGGAGANYGYTF. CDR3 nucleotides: TGTGCCAGCAGCTTAGGAGGCGCAGGAGCTAACTATGGCTACACCTTC.

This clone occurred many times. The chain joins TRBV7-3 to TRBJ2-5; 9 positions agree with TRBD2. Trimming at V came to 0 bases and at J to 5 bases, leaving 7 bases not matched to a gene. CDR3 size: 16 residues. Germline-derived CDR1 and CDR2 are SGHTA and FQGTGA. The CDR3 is CASSLTPTSGWETQYF. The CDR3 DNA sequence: TGTGCCAGCAGCTTAACCCCCACTAGCGGGTGGGAGACCCAGTACTTC.

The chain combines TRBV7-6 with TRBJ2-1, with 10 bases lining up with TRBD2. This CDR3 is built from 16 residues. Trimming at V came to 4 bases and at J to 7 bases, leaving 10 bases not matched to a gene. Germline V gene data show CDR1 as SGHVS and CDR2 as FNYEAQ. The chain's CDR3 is CASSSLAGGFNNEQFF. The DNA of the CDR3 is TGTGCCAGCAGCTCATTAGCGGGGGGTTTTAATAATGAGCAGTTCTTC. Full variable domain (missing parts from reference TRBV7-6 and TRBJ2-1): GAGVSQSPRYKVTKRGQDVALRCDPISGHVSLYWYRQALGQGPEFLTYFNYEAQQDKSGLPNDRFSAERPEGSISTLTIQRTEQRDSAMYRCASSSLAGGFNNEQFFGPGTRLTVL.

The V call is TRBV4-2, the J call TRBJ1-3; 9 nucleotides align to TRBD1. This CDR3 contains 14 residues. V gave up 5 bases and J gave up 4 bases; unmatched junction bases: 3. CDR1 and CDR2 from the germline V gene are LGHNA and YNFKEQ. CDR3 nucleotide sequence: TGTGCCAGCAGCGAGGGACAGGGAGGAAACACCATATATTTT. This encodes CASSEGQGGNTIYF.

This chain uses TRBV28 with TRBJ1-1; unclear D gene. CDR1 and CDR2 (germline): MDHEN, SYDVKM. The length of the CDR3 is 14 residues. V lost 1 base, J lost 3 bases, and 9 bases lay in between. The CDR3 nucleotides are TGTGCCAGCAGTTTATATAAGGCGGACACTGAAGCTTTCTTT. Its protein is CASSLYKADTEAFF.

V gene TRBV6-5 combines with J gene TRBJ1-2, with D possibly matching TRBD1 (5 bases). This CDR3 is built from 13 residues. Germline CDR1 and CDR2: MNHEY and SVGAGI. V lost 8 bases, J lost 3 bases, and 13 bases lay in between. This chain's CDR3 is CASGNGRDYGYTF. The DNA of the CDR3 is TGTGCCAGCGGCAATGGCAGGGACTATGGCTACACCTTC.

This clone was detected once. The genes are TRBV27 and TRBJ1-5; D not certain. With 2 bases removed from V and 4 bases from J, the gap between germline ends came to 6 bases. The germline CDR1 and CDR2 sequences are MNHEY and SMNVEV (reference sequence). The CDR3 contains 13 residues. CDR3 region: CASSLAGNQPQHF. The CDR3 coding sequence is TGTGCCAGCAGTTTAGCGGGAAATCAGCCCCAGCATTTT.

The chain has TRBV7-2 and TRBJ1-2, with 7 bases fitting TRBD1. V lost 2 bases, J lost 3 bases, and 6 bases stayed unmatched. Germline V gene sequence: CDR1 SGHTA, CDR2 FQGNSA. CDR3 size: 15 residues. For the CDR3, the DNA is TGTGCCAGCAGCTTACGGACAGGCCAGCACTATGGCTACACCTTC. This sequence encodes CASSLRTGQHYGYTF.

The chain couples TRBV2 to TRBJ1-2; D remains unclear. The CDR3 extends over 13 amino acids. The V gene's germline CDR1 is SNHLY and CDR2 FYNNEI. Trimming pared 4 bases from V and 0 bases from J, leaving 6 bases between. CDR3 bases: TGTGCCAGCAGTGGGGGAGCTAACTATGGCTACACCTTC. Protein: CASSGGANYGYTF. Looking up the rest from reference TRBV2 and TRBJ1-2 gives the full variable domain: EPEVTQTPSHQVTQMGQEVILRCVPISNHLYFYWYRQILGQKVEFLVSFYNNEISEKSEIFDDQFSVERPDGSNFTLKIRSTKLEDSAMYFCASSGGANYGYTFGSGTRLTVV.

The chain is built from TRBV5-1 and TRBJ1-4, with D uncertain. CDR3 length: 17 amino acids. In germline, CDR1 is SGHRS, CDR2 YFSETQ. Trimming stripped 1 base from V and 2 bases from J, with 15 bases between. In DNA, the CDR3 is TGCGCCAGCAGCTTGCTGGGAATGTCGAGGACTAATGAAAAACTGTTTTTT. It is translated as CASSLLGMSRTNEKLFF. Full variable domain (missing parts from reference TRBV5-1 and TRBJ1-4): KAGVTQTPRYLIKTRGQQVTLSCSPISGHRSVSWYQQTPGQGLQFLFEYFSETQRNKGNFPGRFSGRQFSNSRSEMNVSTLELGDSALYLCASSLLGMSRTNEKLFFGSGTQLSVL.

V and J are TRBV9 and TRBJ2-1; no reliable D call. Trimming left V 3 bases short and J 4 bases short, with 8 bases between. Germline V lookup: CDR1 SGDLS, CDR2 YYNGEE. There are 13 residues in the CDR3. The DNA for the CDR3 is TGTGCCAGCAGCGCAGAGACATACAATGAGCAGTTCTTC. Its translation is CASSAETYNEQFF.